Here is one T cell receptor beta chain with its context. This clone's antigen is unknown. No clone much larger than this one lies a single base away; base qualities are absent. This same CDR3 is encoded by further DNA sequences in the sample. These data belong to a study of blood T cell repertoires in COVID-19 (dated by TCRdb to 2019 to 2021). For the wider study: The collaborator samples originated in the United States, Italy and Spain and spanned the acute and convalescent phases of COVID-19. The prospective study material was composed of cDNA or gDNA derived from T cells, B-cell-depleted T cells, or PBMCs. Subjects who had been exposed to COVID-19, were actively infected with it, or had recovered from it provided the deeply sampled blood TCRbeta repertoires that made up the dataset. The repertoires were released in a freely available public database meant as a resource for research on the immune response to SARS-CoV-2. Samples were obtained from the ongoing ImmuneRACE study (first 160 participants) and from 1,254 subjects provided by 6 global collaborators. A de-identified subject ID, COVID-19 status, age in years and sex were almost always included in the sample metadata. Where HLA class I and class II types were available, the types were taken from metadata supplied by the sample provider, not from assay-based typing.

TCRbeta CDR3 regions were amplified from genomic DNA using the immunoSEQ Assay, a bias-controlled multiplex PCR. In the source study's methods: Nucleated cell counts per sample were estimated from amplification of reference gene primers within the assay. To quantify the absolute abundance of each unique TCRbeta CDR3 rearrangement, sequence reads were collapsed and filtered. For each sample, productive Simpson clonality was calculated as the square root of Simpson's diversity index across productive rearrangements. The immuneACCESS repertoire file appears here via TCRdb, limited to in-frame rearrangements. These files lack a portion of the clones; in checked studies, under half of the deficit traces to unresolved V genes, and the cause of the others is not known. The DNA gave D and trimming, while V, J and clone size come from that table. The sample profile shows about 330,000 clones; roughly 88% of them were found once. The leading ten clones occupy around 4% of the sample.

The full study reports these points: The quantity of clinical and demographic metadata differed by source and by participant and was supplied without curation.

Whole blood was collected in K2EDTA tubes by collaborating institutions according to the institutions' own protocols. For TCRbeta analysis, collaborators shipped samples as frozen whole blood, isolated PBMCs, or DNA extracted from either of those sample types. A distance of 8 bases separates the germline ends of V and J, which lose 0 bases and 0 bases respectively. According to the germline V gene, CDR1 reads MNHEY and CDR2 reads SVGAGI. From its cysteine to its phenylalanine, the CDR3 spans 15 amino acids. The sequence is cut down to CDR3 DNA, 45 bases in frame from base 1. This sequence originates from a woman aged 50 to 60 with active or convalescent COVID-19. The V gene is TRBV6-5 and the J gene is TRBJ1-2; confidence is insufficient to name the D gene. Material for sequencing was peripheral blood. CDR3 sequence: CASSYSGTSNYGYTF. The DNA sequence is as follows: TGTGCCAGCAGTTACTCCGGTACCTCTAACTATGGCTACACCTTC.